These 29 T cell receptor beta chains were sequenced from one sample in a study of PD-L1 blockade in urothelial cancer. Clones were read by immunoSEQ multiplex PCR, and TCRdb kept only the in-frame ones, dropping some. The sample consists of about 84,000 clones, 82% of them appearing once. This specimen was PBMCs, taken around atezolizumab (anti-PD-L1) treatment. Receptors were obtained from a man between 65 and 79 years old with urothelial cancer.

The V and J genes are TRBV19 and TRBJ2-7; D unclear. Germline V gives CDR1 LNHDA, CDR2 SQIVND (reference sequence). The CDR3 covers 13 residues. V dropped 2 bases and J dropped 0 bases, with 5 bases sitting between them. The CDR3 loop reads CASSIQDSYEQYF. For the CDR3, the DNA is TGTGCCAGTAGTATACAGGACTCCTACGAGCAGTACTTC.

CDR3 DNA: TGCGCCAGCAGCCAAGTAGGTAGCGGGGCCCTGAGCTCCTACAATGAGCAGTTCTTC. Amino acid sequence: CASSQVGSGALSSYNEQFF. The chain couples TRBV4-1 to TRBJ2-1, with 8 bases matching TRBD2. Per germline, CDR1 MGHRA and CDR2 YSYEKL. CDR3 length: 19 residues. V dropped 1 base and J dropped 0; count of bases not matched to a gene: 11.

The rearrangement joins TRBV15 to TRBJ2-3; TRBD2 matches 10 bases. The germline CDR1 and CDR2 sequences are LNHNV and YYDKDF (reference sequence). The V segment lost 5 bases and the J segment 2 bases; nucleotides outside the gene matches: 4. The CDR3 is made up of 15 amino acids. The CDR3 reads CATSEAGGITDTQYF. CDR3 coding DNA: TGTGCCACCAGCGAAGCGGGAGGGATCACAGATACGCAGTATTTT. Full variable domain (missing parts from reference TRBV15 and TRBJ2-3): DAMVIQNPRYQVTQFGKPVTLSCSQTLNHNVMYWYQQKSSQAPKLLFHYYDKDFNNEADTPDNFQSRRPNTSFCFLDIRSPGLGDTAMYLCATSEAGGITDTQYFGPGTRLTVL.

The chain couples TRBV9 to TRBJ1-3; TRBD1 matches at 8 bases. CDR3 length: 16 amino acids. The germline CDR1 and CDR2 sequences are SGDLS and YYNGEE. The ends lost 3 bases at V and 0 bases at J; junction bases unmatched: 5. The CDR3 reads CASSDRQGTSGNTIYF. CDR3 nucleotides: TGTGCCAGCAGCGACCGACAGGGGACCTCTGGAAACACCATATATTTT.

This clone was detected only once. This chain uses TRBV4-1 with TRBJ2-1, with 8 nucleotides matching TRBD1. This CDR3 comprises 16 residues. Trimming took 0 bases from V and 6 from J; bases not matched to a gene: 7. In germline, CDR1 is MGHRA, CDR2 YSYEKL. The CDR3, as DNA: TGCGCCAGCAGCCAAGAAAGCAGGGGGCAATTCAATGAGCAGTTCTTC. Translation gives CASSQESRGQFNEQFF.

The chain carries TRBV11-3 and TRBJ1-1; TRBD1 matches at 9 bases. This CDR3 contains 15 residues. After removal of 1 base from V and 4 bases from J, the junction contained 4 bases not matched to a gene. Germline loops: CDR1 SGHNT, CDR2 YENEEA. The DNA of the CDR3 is TGTGCCAGCAGCTTAGGGACAGGGGAGGGCACTGAAGCTTTCTTT. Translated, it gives CASSLGTGEGTEAFF.

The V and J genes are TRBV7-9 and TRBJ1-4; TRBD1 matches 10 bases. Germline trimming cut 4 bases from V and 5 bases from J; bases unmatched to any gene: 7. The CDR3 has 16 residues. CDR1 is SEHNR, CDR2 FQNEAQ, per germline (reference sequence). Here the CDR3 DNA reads TGTGCCAGCAGCTCCGGGACAGGGGCCTTAAATGAAAAACTGTTTTTT. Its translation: CASSSGTGALNEKLFF.

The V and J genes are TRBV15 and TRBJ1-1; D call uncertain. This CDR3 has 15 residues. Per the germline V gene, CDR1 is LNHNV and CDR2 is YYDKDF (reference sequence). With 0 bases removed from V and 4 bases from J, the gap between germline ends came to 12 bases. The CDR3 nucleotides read TGTGCCACCAGCAGAGATTTGGGCTTCGGCACTGAAGCTTTCTTT. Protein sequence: CATSRDLGFGTEAFF.

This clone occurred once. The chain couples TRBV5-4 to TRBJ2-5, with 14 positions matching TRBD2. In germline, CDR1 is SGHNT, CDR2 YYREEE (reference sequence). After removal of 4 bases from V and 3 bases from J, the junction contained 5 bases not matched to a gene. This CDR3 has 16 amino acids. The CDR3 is CASSPTSGGVEETQYF. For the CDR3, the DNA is TGTGCCAGCAGCCCGACTAGCGGGGGGGTTGAAGAGACCCAGTACTTC. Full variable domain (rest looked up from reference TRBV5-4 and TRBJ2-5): ETGVTQSPTHLIKTRGQQVTLRCSSQSGHNTVSWYQQALGQGPQFIFQYYREEENGRGNFPPRFSGLQFPNYSSELNVNALELDDSALYLCASSPTSGGVEETQYFGPGTRLLVL.

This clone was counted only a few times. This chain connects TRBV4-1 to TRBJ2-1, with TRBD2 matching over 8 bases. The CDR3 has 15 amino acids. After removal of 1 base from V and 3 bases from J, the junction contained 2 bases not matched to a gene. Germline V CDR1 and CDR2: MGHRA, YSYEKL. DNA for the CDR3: TGCGCCAGCAGCCAAGGGACTAGCCGCTACAATGAGCAGTTCTTC. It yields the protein CASSQGTSRYNEQFF.

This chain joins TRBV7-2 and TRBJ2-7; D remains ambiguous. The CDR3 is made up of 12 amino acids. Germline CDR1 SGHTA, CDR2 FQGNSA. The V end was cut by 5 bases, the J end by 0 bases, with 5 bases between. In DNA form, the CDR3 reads TGTGCCAGCAGCCCTCTCTCCTACGAGCAGTACTTC. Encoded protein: CASSPLSYEQYF.

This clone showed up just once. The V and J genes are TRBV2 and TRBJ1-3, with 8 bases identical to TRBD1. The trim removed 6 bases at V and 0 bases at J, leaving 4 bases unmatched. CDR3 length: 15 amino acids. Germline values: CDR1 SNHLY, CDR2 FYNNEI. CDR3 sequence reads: CASSADRVSGNTIYF. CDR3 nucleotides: TGTGCCAGCAGCGCGGACAGGGTCTCTGGAAACACCATATATTTT.

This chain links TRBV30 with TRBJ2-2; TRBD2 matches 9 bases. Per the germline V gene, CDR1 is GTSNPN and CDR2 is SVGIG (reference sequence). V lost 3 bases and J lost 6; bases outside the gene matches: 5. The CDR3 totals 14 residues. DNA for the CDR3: TGTGCCTGGAGAAGAAGCGGGAGGCCCGGGGAGCTGTTTTTT. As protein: CAWRRSGRPGELFF. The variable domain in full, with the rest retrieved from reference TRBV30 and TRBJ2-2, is SQTIHQWPATLVQPVGSPLSLECTVEGTSNPNLYWYRQAAGRGLQLLFYSVGIGQISSEVPQNLSASRPQDRQFILSSKKLLLSDSGFYLCAWRRSGRPGELFFGEGSRLTVL.

As DNA, the CDR3 is TGCGCCAGCAGCCAAGACCCGCCCCGTTTGCGGGAGGGCGGGCTGGAGCAGTTCTTC. Translated: CASSQDPPRLREGGLEQFF. This rearrangement joins TRBV4-1 to TRBJ2-1, with TRBD2 matching 9 bases. Germline V CDR1 and CDR2: MGHRA, YSYEKL. Trimming removed 0 bases from V and 10 bases from J; junction bases left unmatched: 19. This CDR3 is built from 19 residues.

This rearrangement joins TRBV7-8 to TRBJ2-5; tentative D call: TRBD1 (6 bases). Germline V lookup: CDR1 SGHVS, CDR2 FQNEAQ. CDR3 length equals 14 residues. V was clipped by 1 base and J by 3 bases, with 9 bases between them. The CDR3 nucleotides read TGTGCCAGCAGCTTAGGGGGGCGGGAAGAGACCCAGTACTTC. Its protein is CASSLGGREETQYF.

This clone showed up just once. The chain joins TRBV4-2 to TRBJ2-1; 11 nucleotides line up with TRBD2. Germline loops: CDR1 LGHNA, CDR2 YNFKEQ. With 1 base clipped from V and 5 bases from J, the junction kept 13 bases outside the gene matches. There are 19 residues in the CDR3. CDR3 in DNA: TGTGCCAGCAGCCAAGGATTTCAAGTGCGACTAGCGGGGCACAATGAGCAGTTCTTC. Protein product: CASSQGFQVRLAGHNEQFF.

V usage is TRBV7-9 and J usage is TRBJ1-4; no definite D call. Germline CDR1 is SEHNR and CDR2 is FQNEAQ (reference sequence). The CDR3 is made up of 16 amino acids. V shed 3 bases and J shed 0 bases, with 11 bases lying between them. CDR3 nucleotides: TGTGCCAGCAGCTTGGGCGGGCTTGCAACTAATGAAAAACTGTTTTTT. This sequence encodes CASSLGGLATNEKLFF.

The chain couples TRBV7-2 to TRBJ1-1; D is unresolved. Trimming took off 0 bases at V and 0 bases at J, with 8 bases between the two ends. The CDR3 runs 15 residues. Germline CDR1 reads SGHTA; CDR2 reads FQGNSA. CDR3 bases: TGTGCCAGCAGCTTAGCTCCGGGAATGAACACTGAAGCTTTCTTT. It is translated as CASSLAPGMNTEAFF.

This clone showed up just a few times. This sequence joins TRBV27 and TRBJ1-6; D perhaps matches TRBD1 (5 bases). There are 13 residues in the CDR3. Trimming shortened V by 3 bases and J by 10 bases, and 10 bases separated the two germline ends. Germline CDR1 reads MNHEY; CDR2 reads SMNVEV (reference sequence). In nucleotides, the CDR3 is TGTGCCAGCAGTTTGACAGAGAGATCACCCCTCCACTTT. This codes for CASSLTERSPLHF.

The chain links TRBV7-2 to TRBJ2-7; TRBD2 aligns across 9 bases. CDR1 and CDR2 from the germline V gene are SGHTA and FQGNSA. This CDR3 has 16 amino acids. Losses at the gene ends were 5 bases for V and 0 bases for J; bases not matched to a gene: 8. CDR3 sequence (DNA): TGTGCCAGCAGCCTTTGGGGTAGCGGGAGCTCCTACGAGCAGTACTTC. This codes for CASSLWGSGSSYEQYF.

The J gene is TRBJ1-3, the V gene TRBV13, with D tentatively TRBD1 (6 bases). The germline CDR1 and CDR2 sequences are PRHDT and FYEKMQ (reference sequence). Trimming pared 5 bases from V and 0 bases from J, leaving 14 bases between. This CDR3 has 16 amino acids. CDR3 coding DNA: TGTGCCAGCAGCCGAAGACAGGTAGTCTCTGGAAACACCATATATTTT. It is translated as CASSRRQVVSGNTIYF. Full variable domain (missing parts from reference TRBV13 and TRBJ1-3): AAGVIQSPRHLIKEKRETATLKCYPIPRHDTVYWYQQGPGQDPQFLISFYEKMQSDKGSIPDRFSAQQFSDYHSELNMSSLELGDSALYFCASSRRQVVSGNTIYFGEGSWLTVV.

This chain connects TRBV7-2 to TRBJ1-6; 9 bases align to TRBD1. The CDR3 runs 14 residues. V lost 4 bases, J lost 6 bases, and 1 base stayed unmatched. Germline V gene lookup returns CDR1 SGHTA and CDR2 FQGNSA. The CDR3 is CASSWGQGNSPLHF. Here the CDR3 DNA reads TGTGCCAGCAGCTGGGGACAGGGTAATTCACCCCTCCACTTT.

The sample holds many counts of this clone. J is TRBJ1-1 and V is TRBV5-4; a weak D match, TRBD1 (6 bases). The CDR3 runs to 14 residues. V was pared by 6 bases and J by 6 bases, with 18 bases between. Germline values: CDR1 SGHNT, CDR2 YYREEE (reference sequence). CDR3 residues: CASTAQQGRAEAFF. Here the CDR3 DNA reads TGTGCCAGCACCGCACAACAGGGAAGGGCTGAAGCTTTCTTT.

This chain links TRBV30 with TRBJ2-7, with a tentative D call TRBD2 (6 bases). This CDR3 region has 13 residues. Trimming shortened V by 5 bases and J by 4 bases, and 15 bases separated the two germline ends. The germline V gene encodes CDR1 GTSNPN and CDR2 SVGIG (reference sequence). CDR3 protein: CAWVRRDRYEQYF. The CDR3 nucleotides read TGTGCCTGGGTCCGGAGGGACCGGTACGAGCAGTACTTC.

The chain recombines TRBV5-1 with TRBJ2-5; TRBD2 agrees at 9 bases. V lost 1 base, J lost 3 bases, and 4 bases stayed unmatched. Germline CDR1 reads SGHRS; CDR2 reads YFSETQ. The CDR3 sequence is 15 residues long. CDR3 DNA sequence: TGCGCCAGCAGCTTGAATGGCGGGGGGGAAGAGACCCAGTACTTC. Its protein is CASSLNGGGEETQYF.

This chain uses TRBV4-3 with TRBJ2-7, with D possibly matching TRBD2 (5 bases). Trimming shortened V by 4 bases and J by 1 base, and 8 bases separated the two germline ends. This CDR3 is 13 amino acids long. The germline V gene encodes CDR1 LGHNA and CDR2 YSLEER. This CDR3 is CASSRGDSYEQYF. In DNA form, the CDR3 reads TGCGCCAGCAGCCGGGGAGATTCCTACGAGCAGTACTTC.

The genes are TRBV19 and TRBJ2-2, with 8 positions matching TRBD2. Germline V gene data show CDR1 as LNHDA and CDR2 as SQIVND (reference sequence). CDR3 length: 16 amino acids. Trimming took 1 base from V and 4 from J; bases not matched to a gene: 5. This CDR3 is CASSIVSGSPTGELFF. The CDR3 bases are TGTGCCAGTAGTATAGTCAGCGGGAGTCCCACCGGGGAGCTGTTTTTT.

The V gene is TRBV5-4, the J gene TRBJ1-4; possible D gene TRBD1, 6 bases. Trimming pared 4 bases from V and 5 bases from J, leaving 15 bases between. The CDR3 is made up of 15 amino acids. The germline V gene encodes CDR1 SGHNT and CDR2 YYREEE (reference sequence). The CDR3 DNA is TGTGCCAGCAGCCCGGGGAATACAGGGAATGAAAAACTGTTTTTT. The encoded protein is CASSPGNTGNEKLFF. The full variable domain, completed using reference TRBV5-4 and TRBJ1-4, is ETGVTQSPTHLIKTRGQQVTLRCSSQSGHNTVSWYQQALGQGPQFIFQYYREEENGRGNFPPRFSGLQFPNYSSELNVNALELDDSALYLCASSPGNTGNEKLFFGSGTQLSVL.

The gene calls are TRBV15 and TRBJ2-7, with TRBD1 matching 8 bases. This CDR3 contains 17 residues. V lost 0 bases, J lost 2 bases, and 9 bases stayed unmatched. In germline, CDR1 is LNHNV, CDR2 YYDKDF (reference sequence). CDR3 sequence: CATSRDFPQGATYEQYF. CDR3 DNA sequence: TGTGCCACCAGCAGAGATTTCCCTCAGGGGGCAACCTACGAGCAGTACTTC.